These 27 T cell receptor beta chains originate from one sample sequenced in a study of cytomegalovirus exposure and HLA in healthy donors. The PCR contained 60 Vbeta and 13 Jbeta primers. Here immunoSEQ multiplex PCR was the method, and the copy in TCRdb shows in-frame clones only, minus some. The data show about 140,000 clones, around four fifths seen once. Sequencing was carried out using PBMCs. All receptors come from a female donor in good health and CMV-seronegative.

The count of this clone is one. The chain uses TRBV27 and TRBJ1-4; 9 positions agree with TRBD1. The CDR3 extends over 17 amino acids. The V segment lost 6 bases and the J segment 0 bases; nucleotides outside the gene matches: 8. From germline, CDR1 is MNHEY and CDR2 SMNVEV (reference sequence). The CDR3 sequence: CASSPGTGTPTNEKLFF. The CDR3 nucleotides read TGTGCCAGCAGCCCCGGGACAGGGACTCCAACTAATGAAAAACTGTTTTTT.

The V and J genes are TRBV9 and TRBJ1-4; 9 bases align to TRBD1. The CDR3 is made up of 15 amino acids. V lost 4 bases and J lost 6; bases outside the gene matches: 7. Germline loops: CDR1 SGDLS, CDR2 YYNGEE. The CDR3 sequence: CASSSRGTGHEKLFF. In nucleotides, the CDR3 is TGTGCCAGCAGCTCGAGGGGGACAGGGCATGAAAAACTGTTTTTT. The full variable domain, its missing parts supplied by reference TRBV9 and TRBJ1-4, is DSGVTQTPKHLITATGQRVTLRCSPRSGDLSVYWYQQSLDQGLQFLIQYYNGEERAKGNILERFSAQQFPDLHSELNLSSLELGDSALYFCASSSRGTGHEKLFFGSGTQLSVL.

J is TRBJ1-2 and V is TRBV7-2, with 11 bases identical to TRBD1. CDR3 length: 18 amino acids. CDR1 is SGHTA and CDR2 is FQGNSA in the germline V gene. The V gene end was trimmed by 1 base and the J gene end by 2 bases; junction bases not matched to a gene: 9. The CDR3 sequence: CASSLGGTGGLANYGYTF. The CDR3 bases are TGTGCCAGCAGCTTAGGCGGGACAGGGGGATTAGCCAACTATGGCTACACCTTC.

This chain uses TRBV7-8 with TRBJ1-1; 7 nucleotides match TRBD1. This CDR3 has 16 residues. In germline, CDR1 is SGHVS, CDR2 FQNEAQ. V dropped 2 bases and J dropped 4; count of bases not matched to a gene: 10. The CDR3 DNA sequence: TGTGCCAGCAGCTTAACCCACAGGGGCCGGGGCACTGAAGCTTTCTTT. This gives the protein CASSLTHRGRGTEAFF. Drawing the rest from reference TRBV7-8 and TRBJ1-1, the complete variable domain is GAGVSQSPRYKVAKRGQDVALRCDPISGHVSLFWYQQALGQGPEFLTYFQNEAQLDKSGLPSDRFFAERPEGSVSTLKIQRTQQEDSAVYLCASSLTHRGRGTEAFFGQGTRLTVV.

V usage is TRBV19 and J usage is TRBJ1-1; possibly TRBD1 for D (6 bases). The ends were cut back, 6 bases at V and 6 bases at J, with 14 bases in the middle. CDR3 length: 13 residues. The germline V gene encodes CDR1 LNHDA and CDR2 SQIVND (reference sequence). The CDR3: CASRGGESAEAFF. In DNA form, the CDR3 reads TGTGCCAGTAGAGGGGGGGAGAGCGCTGAAGCTTTCTTT. The full variable domain, rest sourced from reference TRBV19 and TRBJ1-1, is DGGITQSPKYLFRKEGQNVTLSCEQNLNHDAMYWYRQDPGQGLRLIYYSQIVNDFQKGDIAEGYSVSREKKESFPLTVTSAQKNPTAFYLCASRGGESAEAFFGQGTRLTVV.

The chain has TRBV28 and TRBJ1-5; 7 bases line up with TRBD1. Per the germline V gene, CDR1 is MDHEN and CDR2 is SYDVKM. With V trimmed by 5 bases and J by 9 bases, 13 bases remained unmatched. CDR3 length equals 15 residues. The chain's CDR3 is CASSTRPGGLRPQHF. CDR3 in DNA: TGTGCCAGCAGTACCCGGCCAGGGGGGCTTCGGCCCCAGCATTTT. Full variable domain (rest looked up from reference TRBV28 and TRBJ1-5): DVKVTQSSRYLVKRTGEKVFLECVQDMDHENMFWYRQDPGLGLRLIYFSYDVKMKEKGDIPEGYSVSREKKERFSLILESASTNQTSMYLCASSTRPGGLRPQHFGDGTRLSIL.

The gene calls are TRBV9 and TRBJ2-5, with TRBD2 as a possible D gene (6 bases). V lost 0 bases to trimming and J lost 6 bases, with 12 bases between them. The CDR3 length is 14 residues. CDR1 and CDR2 from the germline V gene are SGDLS and YYNGEE. The CDR3 DNA reads as TGTGCCAGCAGCGTAGGGAGGGACCCGAAGACCCAGTACTTC. This codes for CASSVGRDPKTQYF.

This chain joins TRBV27 and TRBJ1-3; 7 bases map to TRBD1. Germline CDR1 is MNHEY and CDR2 is SMNVEV (reference sequence). The CDR3 is 15 residues long. The junction had 4 bases not matched to a gene; V was cut back by 5 bases and J by 0 bases. The CDR3 here is CASSMDRNSGNTIYF. Here the CDR3 DNA reads TGTGCCAGCAGTATGGACAGGAACTCTGGAAACACCATATATTTT.

CDR3 loop: CSAQTGRGGTGELFF. CDR3 sequence (DNA): TGCAGCGCCCAAACTGGGAGGGGAGGAACCGGGGAGCTGTTTTTT. The genes are TRBV29-1 and TRBJ2-2, with 7 bases identical to TRBD2. Germline loops: CDR1 SQVTM, CDR2 ANQGSEA. V shed 7 bases and J 5 bases; nucleotides not matched to a gene: 13. The CDR3 sequence is 15 residues long.

This chain uses TRBV27 with TRBJ2-2; no definite D call. This CDR3 is built from 18 residues. The germline CDR1 and CDR2 sequences are MNHEY and SMNVEV (reference sequence). The germline V and J ends were trimmed by 3 bases and 0 bases, with 17 bases remaining between them. The CDR3 DNA sequence: TGTGCCAGCAGTTTCCGGCCGATGACACCTACGAACACCGGGGAGCTGTTTTTT. This codes for CASSFRPMTPTNTGELFF.

This clone was seen only a few times. This chain connects TRBV6-5 to TRBJ2-7; TRBD1 matches 7 bases. V shed 8 bases, J shed 5 bases, and the junction held 15 bases outside the gene matches. The CDR3 length is 15 residues. Germline V gene sequence: CDR1 MNHEY, CDR2 SVGAGI. The CDR3 DNA reads TGTGCCAGCGGATGGCGTGACAGGGTCGCGGACGAGCAGTACTTC. Translation: CASGWRDRVADEQYF.

The chain joins TRBV4-3 to TRBJ2-1; tentatively, D is TRBD1 (5 bases). The CDR3 is 15 amino acids. From germline, CDR1 is LGHNA and CDR2 YSLEER. V dropped 0 bases and J dropped 3 bases, with 9 bases sitting between them. As DNA, the CDR3 is TGCGCCAGCAGCCAAGATCCCGACAGCTACAATGAGCAGTTCTTC. It translates to CASSQDPDSYNEQFF.

The chain uses TRBV5-6 and TRBJ2-3, with 7 bases fitting TRBD2. With V trimmed by 3 bases and J by 0 bases, 4 bases remained unmatched. CDR3 length equals 15 residues. CDR1 is SGHDT and CDR2 is YYEEEE in the germline V gene. DNA of the CDR3: TGTGCCAGCAGCTATAGCGGGCCTAGCACAGATACGCAGTATTTT. Protein product: CASSYSGPSTDTQYF.

This chain connects TRBV2 to TRBJ2-5; D is perhaps TRBD2 (5 bases). CDR3 length: 14 residues. V lost 6 bases and J 1 base, leaving 12 bases between the germline ends. The germline gives CDR1 SNHLY, CDR2 FYNNEI. The CDR3: CASSPSGLQETQYF. CDR3 DNA sequence: TGTGCCAGCAGCCCAAGCGGCCTCCAAGAGACCCAGTACTTC. The variable domain in full, with the rest retrieved from reference TRBV2 and TRBJ2-5, is EPEVTQTPSHQVTQMGQEVILRCVPISNHLYFYWYRQILGQKVEFLVSFYNNEISEKSEIFDDQFSVERPDGSNFTLKIRSTKLEDSAMYFCASSPSGLQETQYFGPGTRLLVL.

V and J are TRBV6-1 and TRBJ2-7; 8 nucleotides match TRBD1. Germline V gene data show CDR1 as MNHNS and CDR2 as SASEGT. The ends lost 1 base at V and 12 bases at J; junction bases unmatched: 8. This CDR3 comprises 13 residues. The CDR3 here is CASSEGTGSIPYF. Here the CDR3 DNA reads TGTGCCAGCAGTGAAGGGACAGGGTCAATTCCGTACTTC.

The chain joins TRBV27 to TRBJ2-1, with TRBD2 matching over 11 bases. The CDR3 runs 16 residues. The germline CDR1 and CDR2 sequences are MNHEY and SMNVEV (reference sequence). V was clipped by 5 bases and J by 6 bases; unmatched bases: 9. The CDR3 spells CASSTLLAGVSNEQFF. CDR3 coding DNA: TGTGCCAGCAGTACCCTACTAGCGGGGGTTAGCAATGAGCAGTTCTTC.

This clone appeared a single time. The rearrangement uses TRBV9 and TRBJ2-5; 11 bases align to TRBD1. CDR3 length equals 14 residues. The V gene's germline CDR1 is SGDLS and CDR2 YYNGEE. Germline trimming cut 2 bases from V and 5 bases from J; bases unmatched to any gene: 2. CDR3 in DNA: TGTGCCAGCAGCGTGTGGGACAGGGGGGAGACCCAGTACTTC. This codes for CASSVWDRGETQYF. Full variable domain (outside the CDR3, taken from reference TRBV9 and TRBJ2-5): DSGVTQTPKHLITATGQRVTLRCSPRSGDLSVYWYQQSLDQGLQFLIQYYNGEERAKGNILERFSAQQFPDLHSELNLSSLELGDSALYFCASSVWDRGETQYFGPGTRLLVL.

The rearrangement links TRBV19 to TRBJ1-1, with no clear D. The CDR3 totals 13 residues. Germline assignment: CDR1 LNHDA and CDR2 SQIVND (reference sequence). Trimming stripped 11 bases from V and 7 bases from J, with 20 bases between. CDR3 in amino acids: CASLQDLSVEAFF. In DNA form, the CDR3 reads TGTGCCTCTCTCCAGGATCTTAGTGTTGAAGCTTTCTTT.

This clone was observed a few times. V gene TRBV6-5 combines with J gene TRBJ2-2; D not resolved. Per the germline V gene, CDR1 is MNHEY and CDR2 is SVGAGI. The CDR3 covers 15 residues. With 0 bases removed from V and 1 base from J, the gap between germline ends came to 6 bases. This chain's CDR3 is CASSYSRQNTGELFF. The CDR3 DNA sequence: TGTGCCAGCAGTTACTCGAGACAGAACACCGGGGAGCTGTTTTTT.

This rearrangement joins TRBV4-2 to TRBJ1-2; D call uncertain. This CDR3 is 15 amino acids long. Trimming took 1 base from V and 4 from J, leaving 13 bases between them. Germline assignment: CDR1 LGHNA and CDR2 YNFKEQ. CDR3 sequence (DNA): TGTGCCAGCAGCCAAGCTAAGGGAGTATCCTATGGCTACACCTTC. Translated: CASSQAKGVSYGYTF.

This sequence joins TRBV15 and TRBJ2-5; a weak D match, TRBD1 (6 bases). The ends were cut back, 8 bases at V and 5 bases at J, with 9 bases in the middle. This CDR3 has 11 residues. The germline V gene encodes CDR1 LNHNV and CDR2 YYDKDF (reference sequence). CDR3 protein: CATGGLETQYF. As DNA, the CDR3 is TGTGCCACCGGGGGCTTGGAGACCCAGTACTTC.

The CDR3 region is CASRDRPIGGYTF. The CDR3 nucleotides read TGTGCCAGCAGGGACAGGCCTATCGGAGGCTACACCTTC. V and J are TRBV6-5 and TRBJ1-2, with 7 bases aligning to TRBD1. CDR1 MNHEY and CDR2 SVGAGI come from the germline V gene. The V and J ends lost 6 bases and 8 bases, in that order; junction bases with no gene match: 9. The CDR3 extends over 13 amino acids.

This chain uses TRBV12-2 with TRBJ2-3; the D call of TRBD2 is as the table states it, not checked on the DNA. TRBV12-2 counts as a pseudogene. There are 15 residues in the CDR3. The CDR3 sequence: CASRSSAGFTDTQYF. CDR3 in DNA: TGTGCAAGTCGCTCCAGCGCGGGCTTCACAGATACGCAGTATTTT.

This clone was seen a single time. V gene TRBV19 combines with J gene TRBJ2-7; 10 nucleotides agree with TRBD2. This CDR3 comprises 15 residues. The V and J ends lost 5 bases and 1 base, in that order; junction bases with no gene match: 5. CDR1 and CDR2 (germline): LNHDA, SQIVND (reference sequence). In DNA form, the CDR3 reads TGTGCCAGTAGTGTCTGGACTAGCGGATCCTACGAGCAGTACTTC. Its protein product is CASSVWTSGSYEQYF.

This clone was seen only a few times. CDR3 DNA: TGTGCCAGCAGAGACAGCACTAACTATGGCTACACCTTC. This translates into CASRDSTNYGYTF. V is TRBV6-6 and J is TRBJ1-2; possible D gene TRBD1, 5 bases. The CDR3 consists of 13 residues. CDR1 is MNHNY, CDR2 SVGAGI, per germline (reference sequence). Trimming cost V 6 bases and J 0 bases, with 8 bases left between them.

The rearrangement links TRBV6-4 to TRBJ1-6, with TRBD1 as a possible D gene (6 bases). Trimming took off 7 bases at V and 7 bases at J, with 26 bases between the two ends. CDR1 MRHNA and CDR2 SNTAGT come from the germline V gene. There are 18 residues in the CDR3. The CDR3 loop is CASNLPGGGELLNSPLHF. In DNA, the CDR3 is TGTGCCAGCAACCTTCCCGGGGGGGGCGAACTTTTAAATTCACCCCTCCACTTT.

The CDR3 DNA reads as TGTGCCAGCAGGACAGACGCTAACTATGGCTACACCTTC. Translation gives CASRTDANYGYTF. The chain has TRBV6-5 and TRBJ1-2; possible D gene TRBD1, 5 bases. CDR1 is MNHEY and CDR2 is SVGAGI in the germline V gene. The CDR3 length is 13 residues. V lost 6 bases and J 0 bases, leaving 8 bases between the germline ends.